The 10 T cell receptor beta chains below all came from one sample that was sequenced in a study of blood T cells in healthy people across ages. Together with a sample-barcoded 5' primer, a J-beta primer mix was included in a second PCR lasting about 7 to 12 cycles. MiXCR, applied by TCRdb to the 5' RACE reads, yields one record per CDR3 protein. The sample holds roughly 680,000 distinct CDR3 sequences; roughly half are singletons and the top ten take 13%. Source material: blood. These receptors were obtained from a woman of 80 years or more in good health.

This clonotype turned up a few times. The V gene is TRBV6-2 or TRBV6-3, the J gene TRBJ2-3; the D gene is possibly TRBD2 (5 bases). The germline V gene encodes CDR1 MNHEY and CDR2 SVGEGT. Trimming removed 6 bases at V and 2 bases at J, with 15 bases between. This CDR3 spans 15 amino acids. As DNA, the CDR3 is TGTGCCAGCAGCCTCCTGGGAGACGCCACAGATACGCAGTATTTT. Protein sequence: CASSLLGDATDTQYF.

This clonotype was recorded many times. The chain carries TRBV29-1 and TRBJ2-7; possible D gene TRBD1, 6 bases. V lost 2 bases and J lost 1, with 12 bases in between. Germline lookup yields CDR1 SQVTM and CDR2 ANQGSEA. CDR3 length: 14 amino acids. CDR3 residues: CSVELNTGSYEQYF. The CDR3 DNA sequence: TGCAGCGTTGAACTTAACACAGGGTCCTACGAGCAGTACTTC.

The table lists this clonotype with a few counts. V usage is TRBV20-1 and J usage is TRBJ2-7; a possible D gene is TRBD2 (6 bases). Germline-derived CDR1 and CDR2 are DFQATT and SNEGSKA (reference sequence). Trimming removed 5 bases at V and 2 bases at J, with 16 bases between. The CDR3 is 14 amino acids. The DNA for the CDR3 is TGCAGTGCTTTCTCCGGGACTTCTGCCTACGAGCAGTACTTC. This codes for CSAFSGTSAYEQYF.

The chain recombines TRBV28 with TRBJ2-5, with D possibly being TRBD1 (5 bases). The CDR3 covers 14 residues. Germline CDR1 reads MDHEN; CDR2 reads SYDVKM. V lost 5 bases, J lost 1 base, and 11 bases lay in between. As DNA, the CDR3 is TGTGCCAGCAGTAAGGGGAAGAGCCAAGAGACCCAGTACTTC. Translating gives CASSKGKSQETQYF.

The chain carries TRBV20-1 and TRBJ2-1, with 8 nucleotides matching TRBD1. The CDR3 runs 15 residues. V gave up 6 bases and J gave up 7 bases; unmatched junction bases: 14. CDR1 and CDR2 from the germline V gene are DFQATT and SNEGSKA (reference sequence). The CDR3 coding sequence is TGCAGTGCACCCCCTGACAGGGGCACTTATAATGAGCAGTTCTTC. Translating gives CSAPPDRGTYNEQFF.

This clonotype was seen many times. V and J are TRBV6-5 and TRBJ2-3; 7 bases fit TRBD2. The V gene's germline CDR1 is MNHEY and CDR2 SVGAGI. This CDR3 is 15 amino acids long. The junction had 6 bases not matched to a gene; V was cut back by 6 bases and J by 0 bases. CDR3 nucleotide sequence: TGTGCCAGCAGCCGCGGCGGGGGTAGCACAGATACGCAGTATTTT. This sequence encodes CASSRGGGSTDTQYF.

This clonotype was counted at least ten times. The CDR3 DNA sequence: TGTGCCAGCAGGGAGTTACGAACAGAGACCCAGTACTTC. Protein sequence: CASRELRTETQYF. The chain recombines TRBV2 with TRBJ2-5, with D uncertain. The CDR3 consists of 13 residues. Trimming pared 6 bases from V and 4 bases from J, leaving 12 bases between. CDR1 is SNHLY, CDR2 FYNNEI, per germline.

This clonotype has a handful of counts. Written as DNA, the CDR3 is TGTGCCAGCAGCCTTCGCCCACTCGACGAGCAGTACTTC. Translation gives CASSLRPLDEQYF. The gene calls are TRBV4-2 and TRBJ2-7; D remains unclear. The CDR3 is 13 amino acids. The ends were cut back, 4 bases at V and 5 bases at J, with 12 bases in the middle. The V gene's germline CDR1 is LGHNA and CDR2 YNFKEQ.

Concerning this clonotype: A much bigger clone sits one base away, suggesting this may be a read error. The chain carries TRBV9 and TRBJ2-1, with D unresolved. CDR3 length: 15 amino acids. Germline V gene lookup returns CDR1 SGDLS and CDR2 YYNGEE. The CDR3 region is CASSVRPSSYSEQFF. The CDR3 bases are TGTGCCAGCAGCGTCCGGCCGAGCTCCTACAGTGAGCAGTTCTTC.

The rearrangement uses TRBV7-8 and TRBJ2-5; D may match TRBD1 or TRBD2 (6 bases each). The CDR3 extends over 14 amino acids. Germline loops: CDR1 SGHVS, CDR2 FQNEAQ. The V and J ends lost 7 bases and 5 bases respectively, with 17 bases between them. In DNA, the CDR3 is TGTGCCAGCAAGCTTCCTGTCGGGGGCGAGACCCAGTACTTC. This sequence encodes CASKLPVGGETQYF.